These 10 T cell receptor beta chains were all obtained from the same sample, sequenced in a study of spatial heterogeneity in lung cancer (dated by TCRdb to the late 2010s). In light of the paper, this sample's time point label describes: sample taken at primary tumor resection. For TCR sequencing, whole RNA was extracted from tumor and nontumor lung tissue, or from cryopreserved PBMC samples, and no cell sorting was done. Library creation used 5' RACE. The sequencer was a NextSeq 500. The raw public reads went through TCRdb reprocessing: fastp at Q25, MiXCR clone calling, in-frame beta chains kept. Merged by CDR3 protein, the rows form single entries marked with the most common genes and DNA. Here the sample has 13,000 or so distinct CDR3 sequences; about 3.8% occur a single time. Of the sample, over 35% falls within the top ten clones. The sequencing here drew on PBMCs, taken at surgery. These receptors all come from a male donor with early-stage non-small cell lung cancer.

This clonotype was counted only a few times. This beta chain is a stray read from a library made for alpha chains; its abundance is not meaningful. The chain is built from TRBV2 and TRBJ2-2, with D perhaps TRBD2 (5 bases). This CDR3 comprises 14 residues. V dropped 3 bases and J dropped 2 bases, with 7 bases sitting between them. From germline, CDR1 is SNHLY and CDR2 FYNNEI. In DNA form, the CDR3 reads TGTGCCAGCAGTGACAGGACTAACACCGGGGAGCTGTTTTTT. Residues: CASSDRTNTGELFF.

This clonotype was counted ten times or more. This beta chain represents an off-target read in a library built for alpha chains; its size is of limited meaning. The chain joins TRBV20-1 to TRBJ2-2; D is unclear. V was cut by 2 bases and J by 6 bases, with 7 bases left in between. Germline CDR1 reads DFQATT; CDR2 reads SNEGSKA (reference sequence). CDR3 length: 12 residues. The CDR3 region is CSARWVAGELFF. The CDR3 DNA follows: TGCAGTGCTAGATGGGTAGCCGGGGAGCTGTTTTTT.

Many counts were recorded for this clonotype. This beta chain represents an off-target read in a library built for alpha chains; its size is of limited meaning. This chain joins TRBV28 and TRBJ2-2; TRBD2 aligns across 7 bases. The CDR3 consists of 16 residues. J gave up 2 bases and V 6 bases, and 9 bases lay outside the gene matches. CDR1 and CDR2 (germline): MDHEN, SYDVKM. This chain's CDR3 is CASRPLASGNTGELFF. Written as DNA, the CDR3 is TGTGCCAGCAGGCCCTTGGCTAGCGGAAACACCGGGGAGCTGTTTTTT. The full variable domain, completed using reference TRBV28 and TRBJ2-2, is DVKVTQSSRYLVKRTGEKVFLECVQDMDHENMFWYRQDPGLGLRLIYFSYDVKMKEKGDIPEGYSVSREKKERFSLILESASTNQTSMYLCASRPLASGNTGELFFGEGSRLTVL.

This clonotype appeared many times. In a library made to pick up alpha chains, this beta chain is a stray read with a size that means little. The chain couples TRBV7-2 to TRBJ2-3; 8 nucleotides agree with TRBD1. The germline V gene has CDR1 SGHTA and CDR2 FQGNSA. The CDR3 extends over 15 amino acids. The trim removed 3 bases at V and 2 bases at J, leaving 4 bases unmatched. Written as DNA, the CDR3 is TGTGCCAGCAGCTTGGGACAGGTCCTCACAGATACGCAGTATTTT. This gives the protein CASSLGQVLTDTQYF.

There are many counts of this clonotype. This beta chain turned up in a library designed for alpha chains; as an off-target read, its abundance says little. The chain carries TRBV11-2 and TRBJ1-6; TRBD1 agrees at 12 bases. The V segment lost 6 bases and the J segment 10 bases; nucleotides outside the gene matches: 7. Germline V gene lookup returns CDR1 SGHAT and CDR2 FQNNGV. This CDR3 is built from 15 residues. CDR3 DNA sequence: TGTGCCAGCAGAGGGACAGGGGGCGCCAGGTCACCCCTCCACTTT. Protein product: CASRGTGGARSPLHF.

This clonotype was counted many times. In a library made to pick up alpha chains, this beta chain is a stray read with a size that means little. CDR3 sequence: CAISARGTGGGNEQFF. In nucleotides, the CDR3 is TGTGCCATCAGTGCACGTGGGACAGGGGGGGGCAATGAGCAGTTCTTC. The chain couples TRBV10-3 to TRBJ2-1; TRBD1 matches at 11 bases. J gave up 6 bases and V 4 bases, and 8 bases lay outside the gene matches. Germline lookup yields CDR1 ENHRY and CDR2 SYGVKD. The CDR3 contains 16 residues.

Ten or more counts support this clonotype. A library prepared for alpha chains yielded this beta chain as an off-target read; its size is of little meaning. The V call is TRBV18, the J call TRBJ2-1; maybe TRBD1 (6 bases). The V end was cut by 3 bases, the J end by 8 bases, with 8 bases between. Per germline, CDR1 KGHSH and CDR2 LQKENI. There are 12 residues in the CDR3. The CDR3 is CASSPRGDEQFF. For the CDR3, the DNA is TGTGCCAGCTCACCCAGGGGAGATGAGCAGTTCTTC.

The sample holds many counts of this clonotype. Since it is a stray read in a library aimed at alpha chains, this beta chain has a size that is not meaningful. The rearrangement uses TRBV6-2 or TRBV6-3 and TRBJ2-3; a possible D gene is TRBD2 (5 bases). Germline V gene data show CDR1 as MNHEY and CDR2 as SVGEGT. This CDR3 spans 17 amino acids. V lost 0 bases, J lost 5 bases, and 18 bases lay in between. CDR3 bases: TGTGCCAGCAGTTACTCGAGGGCCGGCGGTATGAAAGATACGCAGTATTTT. Amino acid sequence: CASSYSRAGGMKDTQYF.

This clonotype was seen many times. A library prepared for alpha chains yielded this beta chain as an off-target read; its size is of little meaning. The chain uses TRBV2 and TRBJ1-1; a weak D match, TRBD1 (5 bases). CDR3 length: 16 residues. Germline lookup yields CDR1 SNHLY and CDR2 FYNNEI. Trimming stripped 4 bases from V and 2 bases from J, with 17 bases between. In DNA, the CDR3 is TGTGCCAGCAGTGGGGCGCCCTTCAGGGTTAACACTGAAGCTTTCTTT. As protein: CASSGAPFRVNTEAFF.

This clonotype was seen repeatedly, ten times or more. A library prepared for alpha chains yielded this beta chain as an off-target read; its size is of little meaning. The chain has TRBV18 and TRBJ2-2; a weak D match, TRBD1 (5 bases). V was clipped by 2 bases and J by 4 bases, with 11 bases between them. The length of the CDR3 is 15 residues. Germline V gene sequence: CDR1 KGHSH, CDR2 LQKENI. The DNA of the CDR3 is TGTGCCAGCTCACCAGGTACAGGCACCACCGGGGAGCTGTTTTTT. Encoded protein: CASSPGTGTTGELFF.